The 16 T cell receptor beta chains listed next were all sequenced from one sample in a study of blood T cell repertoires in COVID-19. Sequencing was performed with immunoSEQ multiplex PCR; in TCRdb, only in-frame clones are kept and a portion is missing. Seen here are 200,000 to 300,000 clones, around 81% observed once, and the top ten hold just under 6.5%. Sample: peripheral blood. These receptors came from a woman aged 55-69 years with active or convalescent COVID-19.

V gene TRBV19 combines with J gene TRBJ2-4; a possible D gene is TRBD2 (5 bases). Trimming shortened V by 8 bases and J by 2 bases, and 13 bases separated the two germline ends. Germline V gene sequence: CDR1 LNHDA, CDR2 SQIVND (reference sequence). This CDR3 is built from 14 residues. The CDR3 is CASGIPGSKNIQYF. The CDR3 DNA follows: TGTGCCAGTGGAATCCCGGGGTCCAAAAACATTCAGTACTTC.

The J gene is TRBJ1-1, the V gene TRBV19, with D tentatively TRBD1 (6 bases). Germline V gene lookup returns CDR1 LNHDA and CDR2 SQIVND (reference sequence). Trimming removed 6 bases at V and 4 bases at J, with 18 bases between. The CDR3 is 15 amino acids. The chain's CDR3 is CASSEQQGRVTEAFF. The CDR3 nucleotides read TGTGCCAGTAGCGAACAACAGGGACGGGTCACTGAAGCTTTCTTT.

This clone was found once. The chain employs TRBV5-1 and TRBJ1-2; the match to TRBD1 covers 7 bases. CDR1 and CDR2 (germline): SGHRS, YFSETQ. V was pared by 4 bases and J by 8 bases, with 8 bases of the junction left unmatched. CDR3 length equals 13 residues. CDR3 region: CASSAQGPGGYTF. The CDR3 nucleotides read TGCGCCAGCAGCGCACAGGGGCCGGGAGGCTACACCTTC. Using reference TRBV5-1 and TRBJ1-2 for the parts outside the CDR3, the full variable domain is KAGVTQTPRYLIKTRGQQVTLSCSPISGHRSVSWYQQTPGQGLQFLFEYFSETQRNKGNFPGRFSGRQFSNSRSEMNVSTLELGDSALYLCASSAQGPGGYTFGSGTRLTVV.

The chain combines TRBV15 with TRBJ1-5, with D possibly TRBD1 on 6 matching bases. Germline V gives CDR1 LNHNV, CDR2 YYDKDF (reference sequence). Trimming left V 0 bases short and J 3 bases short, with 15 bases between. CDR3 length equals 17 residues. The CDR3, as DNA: TGTGCCACCAGCAGAGATCCGGTGGGGGCCGACAATCAGCCCCAGCATTTT. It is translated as CATSRDPVGADNQPQHF.

CDR3 amino acids: CASSEGGAYGYTF. CDR3 coding DNA: TGTGCCAGCAGTGAGGGAGGGGCCTATGGCTACACCTTC. The chain links TRBV2 to TRBJ1-2; TRBD1 might be the D (5 bases). CDR1 SNHLY and CDR2 FYNNEI come from the germline V gene. The germline V and J ends were trimmed by 3 bases and 4 bases, with 9 bases remaining between them. The CDR3 is 13 residues long.

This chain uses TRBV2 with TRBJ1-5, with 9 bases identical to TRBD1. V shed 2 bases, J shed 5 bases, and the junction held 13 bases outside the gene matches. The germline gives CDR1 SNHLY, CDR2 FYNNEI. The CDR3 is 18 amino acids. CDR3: CASSELRLGQGSDQPQHF. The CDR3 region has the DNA TGTGCCAGCAGTGAATTAAGACTGGGACAGGGAAGCGATCAGCCCCAGCATTTT.

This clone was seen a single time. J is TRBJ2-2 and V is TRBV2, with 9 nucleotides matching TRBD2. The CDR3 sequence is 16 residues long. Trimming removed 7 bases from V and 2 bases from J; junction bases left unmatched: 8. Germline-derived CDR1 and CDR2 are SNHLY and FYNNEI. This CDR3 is CASKEREVPNTGELFF. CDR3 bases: TGTGCCAGCAAAGAGCGGGAGGTCCCCAACACCGGGGAGCTGTTTTTT. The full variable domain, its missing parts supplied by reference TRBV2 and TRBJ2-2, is EPEVTQTPSHQVTQMGQEVILRCVPISNHLYFYWYRQILGQKVEFLVSFYNNEISEKSEIFDDQFSVERPDGSNFTLKIRSTKLEDSAMYFCASKEREVPNTGELFFGEGSRLTVL.

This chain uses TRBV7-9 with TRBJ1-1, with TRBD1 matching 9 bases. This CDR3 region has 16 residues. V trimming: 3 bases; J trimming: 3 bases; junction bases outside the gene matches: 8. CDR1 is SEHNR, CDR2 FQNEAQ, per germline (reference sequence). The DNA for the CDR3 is TGTGCCAGCAGCTTTTTTTTGGGACAGGGACACACTGAAGCTTTCTTT. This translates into CASSFFLGQGHTEAFF.

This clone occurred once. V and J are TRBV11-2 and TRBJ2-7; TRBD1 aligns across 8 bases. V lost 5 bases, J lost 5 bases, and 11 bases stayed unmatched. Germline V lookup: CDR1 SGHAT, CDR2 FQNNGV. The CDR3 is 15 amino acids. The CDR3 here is CASSRFGQGADEQYF. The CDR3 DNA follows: TGTGCCAGCAGCCGGTTCGGGCAGGGGGCTGACGAGCAGTACTTC.

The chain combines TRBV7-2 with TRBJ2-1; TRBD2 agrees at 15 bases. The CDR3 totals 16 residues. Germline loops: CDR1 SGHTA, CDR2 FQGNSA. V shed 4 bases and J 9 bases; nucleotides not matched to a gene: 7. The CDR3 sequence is CASSSGLAGGLSEQFF. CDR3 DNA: TGTGCCAGCAGCTCCGGACTAGCGGGGGGGCTTAGTGAGCAGTTCTTC.

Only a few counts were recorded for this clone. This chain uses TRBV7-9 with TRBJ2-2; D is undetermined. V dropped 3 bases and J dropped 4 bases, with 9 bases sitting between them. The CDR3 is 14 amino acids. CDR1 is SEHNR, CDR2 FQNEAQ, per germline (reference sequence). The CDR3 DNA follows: TGTGCCAGCAGCTTTATGGGCATCACCGGGGAGCTGTTTTTT. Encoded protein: CASSFMGITGELFF.

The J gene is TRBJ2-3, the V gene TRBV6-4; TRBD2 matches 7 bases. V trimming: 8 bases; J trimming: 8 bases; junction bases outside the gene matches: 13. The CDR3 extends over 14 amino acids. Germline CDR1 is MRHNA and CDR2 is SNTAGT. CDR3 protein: CASGSNGEGGTQYF. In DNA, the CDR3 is TGTGCCAGCGGCTCCAACGGGGAGGGAGGTACGCAGTATTTT.

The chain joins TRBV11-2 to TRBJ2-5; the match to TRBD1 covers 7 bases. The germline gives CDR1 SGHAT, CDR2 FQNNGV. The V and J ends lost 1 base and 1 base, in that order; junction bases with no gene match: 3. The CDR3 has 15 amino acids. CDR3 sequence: CASSLGTGVQETQYF. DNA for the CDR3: TGTGCCAGCAGCTTAGGGACAGGAGTCCAAGAGACCCAGTACTTC.

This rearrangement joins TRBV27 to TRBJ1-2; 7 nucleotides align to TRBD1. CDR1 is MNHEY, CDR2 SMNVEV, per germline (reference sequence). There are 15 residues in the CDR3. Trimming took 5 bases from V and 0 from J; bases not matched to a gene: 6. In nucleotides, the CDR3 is TGTGCCAGCAGTCTTACAGGGGCGGCTAACTATGGCTACACCTTC. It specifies CASSLTGAANYGYTF.

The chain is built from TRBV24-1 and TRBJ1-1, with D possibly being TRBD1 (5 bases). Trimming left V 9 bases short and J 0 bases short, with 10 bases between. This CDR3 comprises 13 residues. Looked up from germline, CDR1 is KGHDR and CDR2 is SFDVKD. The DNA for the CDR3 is TGTGCCACCTCCGGGGGAATGAACACTGAAGCTTTCTTT. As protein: CATSGGMNTEAFF.

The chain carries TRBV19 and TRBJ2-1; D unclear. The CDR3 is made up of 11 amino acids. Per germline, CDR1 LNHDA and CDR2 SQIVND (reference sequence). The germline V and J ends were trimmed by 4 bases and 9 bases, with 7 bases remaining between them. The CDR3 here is CASSTPGEQFF. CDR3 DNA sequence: TGTGCCAGTAGTACGCCAGGTGAGCAGTTCTTC.